These T cell receptor beta chains were read from a single sample in a study of blood T cell repertoires in COVID-19. Data came from immunoSEQ multiplex PCR; TCRdb stores just in-frame clones and leaves some out. Of about 170,000 clones listed, approximately 90% were seen once; the top ten hold roughly 1.9%. Material: peripheral blood. These receptors were obtained from a man between 45 and 60 years old who had recovered from COVID-19. Each CDR3 is given with its conserved first and last residue. The D gene is left open where the match is weak. Clone size is stated in some rows and not others, as once, few, many or a class when expanded.

D | length | J | size | V | CDR3 | DNA
TRBD1 | 17 | TRBJ2-3 | - | TRBV11-2 | CASSLPGQGISTDTQYF | TGTGCCAGCAGCTTACCGGGACAGGGGATTAGCACAGATACGCAGTATTTT
- | 15 | TRBJ1-5 | once | TRBV19 | CASSTGRNSNQPQHF | TGTGCCAGTAGTACAGGGCGGAATAGCAATCAGCCCCAGCATTTT
- | 13 | TRBJ1-1 | - | TRBV5-6 | CASSFDWDTEAFF | TGTGCCAGCAGCTTCGACTGGGACACTGAAGCTTTCTTT
TRBD2 | 17 | TRBJ2-1 | - | TRBV7-2 | CASSYGSGRAEGNEQFF | TGTGCCAGCAGCTATGGTAGCGGGAGGGCCGAGGGCAATGAGCAGTTCTTC
TRBD2 | 13 | TRBJ2-1 | - | TRBV12-3/TRBV12-4 | CASRPGTSGGQFF | TGTGCCAGCAGGCCCGGGACTAGCGGGGGGCAGTTCTTC
TRBD2 | 17 | TRBJ2-1 | few | TRBV7-2 | CASSLGLAGITYNEQFF | TGTGCCAGCAGCTTAGGCCTAGCGGGAATTACCTACAATGAGCAGTTCTTC
- | 12 | TRBJ2-5 | once | TRBV29-1 | CSVADGGETQYF | TGCAGCGTTGCGGACGGAGGCGAGACCCAGTACTTC
TRBD1 | 18 | TRBJ1-3 | - | TRBV6-1 | CASSERPGQGASGNTIYF | TGTGCCAGCAGTGAAAGACCGGGACAGGGGGCTTCTGGAAACACCATATATTTT
TRBD2 | 18 | TRBJ2-3 | - | TRBV4-2 | CASSQVEVAGTSTDTQYF | TGTGCCAGCAGCCAAGTTGAGGTAGCGGGGACTAGCACAGATACGCAGTATTTT
TRBD1 | 15 | TRBJ1-5 | - | TRBV5-1 | CASSGGTGGDQPQHF | TGCGCCAGCAGCGGAGGGACAGGGGGCGATCAGCCCCAGCATTTT
TRBD2 | 14 | TRBJ2-1 | - | TRBV7-2 | CASSSLAGTNEQFF | TGTGCCAGCAGCTCACTAGCGGGAACTAATGAGCAGTTCTTC
- | 14 | TRBJ2-5 | - | TRBV27 | CASRRRTDQETQYF | TGTGCCAGCCGAAGGCGGACAGATCAAGAGACCCAGTACTTC
- | 13 | TRBJ1-5 | - | TRBV9 | CASSVDQNQPQHF | TGTGCCAGCAGCGTAGATCAGAATCAGCCCCAGCATTTT
TRBD1 | 14 | TRBJ1-1 | once | TRBV16 | CASSPPGTATEAFF | TGTGCCAGCAGCCCCCCCGGGACAGCCACTGAAGCTTTCTTT
- | 16 | TRBJ2-3 | - | TRBV3-1/TRBV3-2 | CASKPGSRGRTDTQYF | TGTGCCAGCAAACCAGGCAGCCGGGGTCGGACAGATACGCAGTATTTT
- | 15 | TRBJ2-7 | - | TRBV5-6 | CASSAGSFYSYEQYF | TGTGCCAGCAGCGCGGGGTCCTTTTACTCCTACGAGCAGTACTTC
TRBD2 | 15 | TRBJ2-7 | - | TRBV5-1 | CASSLVAGGPYEQYF | TGCGCCAGCAGCTTGGTTGCGGGGGGTCCCTACGAGCAGTACTTC
- | 18 | TRBJ2-5 | - | TRBV4-3 | CASSQDRMGAEDQETQYF | TGCGCCAGCAGCCAAGATCGTATGGGAGCGGAGGATCAAGAGACCCAGTACTTC
- | 17 | TRBJ1-5 | - | TRBV7-2 | CASSLVRPGTGNQPQHF | TGTGCCAGCAGCTTAGTTCGTCCGGGAACAGGCAATCAGCCCCAGCATTTT
TRBD2 | 15 | TRBJ2-3 | - | TRBV6-2/TRBV6-3 | CASSRLAGGPDTQYF | TGTGCCAGCAGCCGACTAGCGGGGGGGCCAGATACGCAGTATTTT